The 23 T cell receptor beta chains listed next were all sequenced from one sample in a study of T cells in women clearing cervical HPV infection. Here immunoSEQ multiplex PCR was the method, and the copy in TCRdb shows in-frame clones only, minus some. The listing records tens of thousands of clones. The sequenced sample consisted of blood buffy coat. Receptors originate from a woman aged 18-70 years with a cervical HPV16 infection that either progressed to CIN3+ or cleared (not recorded which).

Regarding this clone: The CDR3 end is not reached by the read, which stops 3 residues before it; the germline J gene fills it in. The chain links TRBV20-1 to TRBJ2-7, with TRBD1 identical over 9 bases. The V and J ends lost 0 bases and 6 bases, in that order; junction bases with no gene match: 9. The V gene's germline CDR1 is DFQATT and CDR2 SNEGSKA (reference sequence). The CDR3 spans 15 residues. Partial CDR3 DNA: TGCAGTGCTAGAGACTCAGGACAGGGGCAAGGCGAG. It is translated as CSARDSGQGQGE. In full, the CDR3 is CSARDSGQGQGEQYF.

Details on this clone: From the germline J gene comes the end of the CDR3, since the read stops 3 residues before it. The gene calls are TRBV7-6 and TRBJ1-1; TRBD1 is a possible D gene (6 bases). Germline loops: CDR1 SGHVS, CDR2 FNYEAQ. The CDR3 covers 16 residues. V lost 4 bases and J lost 1, with 16 bases in between. The DNA read from the CDR3 is TGTGCCAGCAGCTCGAAGGGGGTAGGTGGGAACACTGAA. As protein: CASSSKGVGGNTE. The entire CDR3 sequence reads CASSSKGVGGNTEAFF.

Concerning this clone itself: The read halts 3 residues ahead of the CDR3 end, with the missing end drawn from the germline J gene. In the same sample, other DNA sequences code for this CDR3. This chain links TRBV2 with TRBJ1-5; TRBD1 agrees at 8 bases. The CDR3 runs 16 residues. Germline V gene data show CDR1 as SNHLY and CDR2 as FYNNEI. Losses at the gene ends were 2 bases for V and 1 base for J; bases not matched to a gene: 4. The CDR3 DNA, read in part, is TGTGCCAGCAGTGAACAGGGGGCGCGGAGCAATCAGCCC. Translating gives CASSEQGARSNQP. The CDR3 in full is CASSEQGARSNQPQHF.

Note on this clone: The read comes to an end 3 residues before the CDR3 does, leaving the germline J gene to fill in the end. The rearrangement joins TRBV7-6 to TRBJ2-3; no clear D gene. Looked up from germline, CDR1 is SGHVS and CDR2 is FNYEAQ. The CDR3 has 13 amino acids. The CDR3 bases that were read are TGTGCCAGCAGCTTAAGGTCCCAAGAGACG. Translation gives CASSLRSQET. The full CDR3 protein reads CASSLRSQETQYF.

As to this clone: Coverage ceases 3 residues before the CDR3 finishes, and the germline J gene fills in the end. The chain recombines TRBV20-1 with TRBJ2-5, with D possibly matching TRBD1 (5 bases). The germline V and J ends were trimmed by 0 bases and 2 bases, with 13 bases remaining between them. The CDR3 consists of 15 residues. CDR1 and CDR2 from the germline V gene are DFQATT and SNEGSKA (reference sequence). Here the CDR3 reads CSARDFMAGQETQYF. The DNA read from the CDR3 is TGCAGTGCTAGAGATTTTATGGCAGGGCAAGAGACC.

Details on this clone: The CDR3 end is not reached by the read, which stops 3 residues before it; the germline J gene fills it in. The chain uses TRBV18 and TRBJ2-4; tentative D call: TRBD1 (6 bases). V was cut by 3 bases and J by 1 base, with 13 bases left in between. Germline loops: CDR1 KGHSH, CDR2 LQKENI. The CDR3 is 16 residues long. The part of the CDR3 DNA that was read is TGTGCCAGCTCACCTTACAGGGTCGGGGCCAAAAACATT. Translation gives CASSPYRVGAKNI. The complete CDR3 protein is CASSPYRVGAKNIQYF.

CDR3 loop: CAISSPGTGVADTQYF. Incomplete CDR3 DNA: TGTGCCATCAGTAGTCCCGGGACAGGGGTAGCAGATACG. J is TRBJ2-3 and V is TRBV10-3, with TRBD1 identical over 10 bases. The sequenced fragment ends 3 residues before the CDR3 boundary, so the rest is inferred from the germline J gene. V lost 5 bases to trimming and J lost 4 bases; unmatched junction nucleotides: 9. The germline V gene encodes CDR1 ENHRY and CDR2 SYGVKD. The CDR3 is 16 residues long.

On this clone: The read terminates 3 residues before the CDR3 end, so the remaining end is supplied by the germline J gene. The chain links TRBV5-1 to TRBJ2-3, with no clear D. V gave up 7 bases and J gave up 0 bases, with 6 bases separating them. The germline V gene encodes CDR1 SGHRS and CDR2 YFSETQ. The CDR3 runs 12 residues. The CDR3 spells CASAQSTDTQYF. The CDR3 DNA, read in part, is TGCGCCAGCGCACAGAGCACAGATACG.

Note on this clone: The CDR3 end is not reached by the read, which stops 3 residues before it; the germline J gene fills it in. This rearrangement joins TRBV2 to TRBJ1-2; 8 bases are a match to TRBD1. This CDR3 contains 14 residues. CDR1 is SNHLY and CDR2 is FYNNEI in the germline V gene. J gave up 2 bases and V 6 bases, and 5 bases lay outside the gene matches. This CDR3 reads CASSRRGPNYGYTF. CDR3 bases read: TGTGCCAGCAGCCGCAGGGGGCCCAACTATGGC.

About this clone itself: The read halts 3 residues ahead of the CDR3 end, with the missing end drawn from the germline J gene. The chain joins TRBV19 to TRBJ2-6, with D possibly matching TRBD2 (6 bases). CDR1 and CDR2 from the germline V gene are LNHDA and SQIVND (reference sequence). The CDR3 has 11 amino acids. CDR3 region: CASSPGDFLTF. The DNA read from the CDR3 is TGTGCCAGTAGTCCCGGGGACTTC.

Turning to this clone: The read gets to within 3 residues of the CDR3 end, and the germline J gene fills in the rest. The rearrangement joins TRBV15 to TRBJ2-3; TRBD2 matches 9 bases. The V gene end was trimmed by 0 bases and the J gene end by 4 bases; junction bases not matched to a gene: 2. The CDR3 has 15 residues. Germline V gene lookup returns CDR1 LNHNV and CDR2 YYDKDF (reference sequence). The CDR3 loop reads CATSRDTSGPDTQYF. CDR3 bases read: TGTGCCACCAGCAGAGATACTAGCGGGCCAGATACG.

To note about this clone: The read ends 3 residues before the CDR3 terminus; that terminus is restored from the germline J gene. J is TRBJ1-1 and V is TRBV6-4, with D possibly being TRBD1 (6 bases). The V end lost 7 bases, the J end lost 6 bases, and 18 bases lay between the germline ends. This CDR3 has 14 residues. Germline V gene lookup returns CDR1 MRHNA and CDR2 SNTAGT. CDR3 bases read: TGTGCCAGCAACGGACAGCGTTTGACCGCTGAA. Translating gives CASNGQRLTAE. The CDR3 in full is CASNGQRLTAEAFF.

As regards this clone: The read ends 3 residues shy of where the CDR3 ends; the end is completed using the germline J gene. The V call is TRBV11-1, the J call TRBJ2-1, with TRBD2 identical over 7 bases. V shed 2 bases, J shed 4 bases, and the junction held 5 bases outside the gene matches. CDR3 length: 15 amino acids. Germline CDR1 SGHAT, CDR2 FQDESV (reference sequence). The CDR3 DNA, read in part, is TGTGCCAGCAGCTTATTGTCTAGCGGATACAATGAG. It is translated as CASSLLSSGYNE. The entire CDR3 sequence reads CASSLLSSGYNEQFF.

In regard to this clone: The CDR3 extends 3 residues past the end of the read, so its final part is completed from the germline J gene. This chain connects TRBV19 to TRBJ2-1; a weak D match, TRBD1 (7 bases). CDR1 and CDR2 from the germline V gene are LNHDA and SQIVND (reference sequence). This CDR3 comprises 14 residues. The ends were cut back, 5 bases at V and 5 bases at J, with 13 bases in the middle. The part of the CDR3 DNA that was read is TGTGCCAGTAGTTCAGGGGGGAGGAACAATGAG. Protein product: CASSSGGRNNE. The CDR3 as a whole reads CASSSGGRNNEQFF. Full variable domain (outside the CDR3, taken from reference TRBV19 and TRBJ2-1): DGGITQSPKYLFRKEGQNVTLSCEQNLNHDAMYWYRQDPGQGLRLIYYSQIVNDFQKGDIAEGYSVSREKKESFPLTVTSAQKNPTAFYLCASSSGGRNNEQFFGPGTRLTVL.

CDR3 sequence reads: CSAVYRAVNTEAFF. The sequenced CDR3 bases are TGCAGTGCCGTCTACAGGGCCGTGAACACTGAA. The rearrangement joins TRBV20-1 to TRBJ1-1, with a possible D match to TRBD1 (6 bases). The missing CDR3 end, 3 residues past where the read stops, is filled in from the germline J gene. The germline CDR1 and CDR2 sequences are DFQATT and SNEGSKA (reference sequence). Trimming removed 6 bases at V and 0 bases at J, with 14 bases between. This CDR3 is 14 amino acids long.

Concerning this clone itself: The missing CDR3 end, 3 residues past where the read stops, is filled in from the germline J gene. The genes are TRBV19 and TRBJ1-2; no reliable D call. The CDR3 consists of 15 residues. Germline CDR1 and CDR2: LNHDA and SQIVND (reference sequence). Trimming stripped 7 bases from V and 2 bases from J, with 17 bases between. The covered CDR3 bases are TGTGCCAGTAACCAAAGGCCAGGTTCGAACTATGGC. Protein sequence: CASNQRPGSNYG. The whole CDR3 sequence is CASNQRPGSNYGYTF.

Of note for this clone: The sequence runs out 3 residues before the end of the CDR3; the remainder is reconstructed from the germline J gene. This sequence joins TRBV10-3 and TRBJ2-5, with D tentatively TRBD2 (7 bases). The germline CDR1 and CDR2 sequences are ENHRY and SYGVKD. This CDR3 is built from 13 residues. Trimming pared 8 bases from V and 3 bases from J, leaving 13 bases between. Here the CDR3 reads CAISGGLEETQYF. The DNA read from the CDR3 is TGTGCCATCTCCGGGGGGCTAGAAGAGACC.

Remarks on this clone: The CDR3 end is not reached by the read, which stops 3 residues before it; the germline J gene fills it in. The V and J genes are TRBV18 and TRBJ1-2; TRBD1 agrees at 7 bases. This CDR3 spans 16 amino acids. Germline CDR1 is KGHSH and CDR2 is LQKENI. The CDR3 sequence is CASSRRQGSSTDTYTF. The covered CDR3 bases are TGTGCCAGCTCGCGAAGACAGGGCTCTAGCACAGATACC.

Points on this clone: Read coverage stops 3 residues before the CDR3 terminus; the germline J gene supplies the remainder. This sequence joins TRBV20-1 and TRBJ1-2, with D perhaps TRBD1 (6 bases). This CDR3 region has 12 residues. V gave up 0 bases and J gave up 7 bases, with 9 bases separating them. CDR1 is DFQATT, CDR2 SNEGSKA, per germline (reference sequence). The chain's CDR3 is CSARDGGLGYTF. CDR3 DNA, as far as it was read: TGCAGTGCTAGAGACGGGGGGCTTGGC.

Turning to this clone: The missing CDR3 end, 3 residues past where the read stops, is filled in from the germline J gene. V usage is TRBV20-1 and J usage is TRBJ2-2; D not resolved. This CDR3 comprises 13 residues. V lost 0 bases and J 6 bases, leaving 8 bases between the germline ends. CDR1 and CDR2 (germline): DFQATT, SNEGSKA (reference sequence). CDR3 amino acids: CSARDLYAGELFF. Incomplete CDR3 DNA: TGCAGTGCTAGAGATCTCTATGCCGGGGAG.

Concerning this clone itself: From the germline J gene comes the end of the CDR3, since the read stops 3 residues before it. The V and J genes are TRBV11-3 and TRBJ2-7, with D possibly being TRBD2 (6 bases). Deletions cut 1 base from V and 6 bases from J, with 7 bases between. Germline V gene sequence: CDR1 SGHNT, CDR2 YENEEA. The CDR3 spans 12 residues. The CDR3 bases that were read are TGTGCCAGCAGCTTAGGGGACTTCGAG. Its protein product is CASSLGDFE. The entire CDR3 protein is CASSLGDFEQYF.

Turning to this clone: The CDR3 goes on 3 residues after the read ends, and that part is filled in from the germline J gene. The rearrangement links TRBV11-1 to TRBJ2-7; 8 nucleotides match TRBD2. V dropped 6 bases and J dropped 1; count of bases not matched to a gene: 8. This CDR3 has 15 amino acids. CDR1 and CDR2 (germline): SGHAT, FQDESV (reference sequence). CDR3 DNA (partial): TGTGCCAGCAGGTCGACTAGCGCCTTATCCTACGAG. The encoded protein is CASRSTSALSYE. The CDR3 in full is CASRSTSALSYEQYF.

A remark on this clone: The CDR3 extends 3 residues past the end of the read, so its final part is completed from the germline J gene. This chain links TRBV5-1 with TRBJ2-1; 8 bases line up with TRBD2. Germline V lookup: CDR1 SGHRS, CDR2 YFSETQ. The trim removed 4 bases at V and 4 bases at J, leaving 7 bases unmatched. The CDR3 runs to 15 residues. The CDR3 region is CASSLTSDGYNEQFF. Partial CDR3 DNA: TGCGCCAGCAGCCTGACTAGCGATGGGTACAATGAG.